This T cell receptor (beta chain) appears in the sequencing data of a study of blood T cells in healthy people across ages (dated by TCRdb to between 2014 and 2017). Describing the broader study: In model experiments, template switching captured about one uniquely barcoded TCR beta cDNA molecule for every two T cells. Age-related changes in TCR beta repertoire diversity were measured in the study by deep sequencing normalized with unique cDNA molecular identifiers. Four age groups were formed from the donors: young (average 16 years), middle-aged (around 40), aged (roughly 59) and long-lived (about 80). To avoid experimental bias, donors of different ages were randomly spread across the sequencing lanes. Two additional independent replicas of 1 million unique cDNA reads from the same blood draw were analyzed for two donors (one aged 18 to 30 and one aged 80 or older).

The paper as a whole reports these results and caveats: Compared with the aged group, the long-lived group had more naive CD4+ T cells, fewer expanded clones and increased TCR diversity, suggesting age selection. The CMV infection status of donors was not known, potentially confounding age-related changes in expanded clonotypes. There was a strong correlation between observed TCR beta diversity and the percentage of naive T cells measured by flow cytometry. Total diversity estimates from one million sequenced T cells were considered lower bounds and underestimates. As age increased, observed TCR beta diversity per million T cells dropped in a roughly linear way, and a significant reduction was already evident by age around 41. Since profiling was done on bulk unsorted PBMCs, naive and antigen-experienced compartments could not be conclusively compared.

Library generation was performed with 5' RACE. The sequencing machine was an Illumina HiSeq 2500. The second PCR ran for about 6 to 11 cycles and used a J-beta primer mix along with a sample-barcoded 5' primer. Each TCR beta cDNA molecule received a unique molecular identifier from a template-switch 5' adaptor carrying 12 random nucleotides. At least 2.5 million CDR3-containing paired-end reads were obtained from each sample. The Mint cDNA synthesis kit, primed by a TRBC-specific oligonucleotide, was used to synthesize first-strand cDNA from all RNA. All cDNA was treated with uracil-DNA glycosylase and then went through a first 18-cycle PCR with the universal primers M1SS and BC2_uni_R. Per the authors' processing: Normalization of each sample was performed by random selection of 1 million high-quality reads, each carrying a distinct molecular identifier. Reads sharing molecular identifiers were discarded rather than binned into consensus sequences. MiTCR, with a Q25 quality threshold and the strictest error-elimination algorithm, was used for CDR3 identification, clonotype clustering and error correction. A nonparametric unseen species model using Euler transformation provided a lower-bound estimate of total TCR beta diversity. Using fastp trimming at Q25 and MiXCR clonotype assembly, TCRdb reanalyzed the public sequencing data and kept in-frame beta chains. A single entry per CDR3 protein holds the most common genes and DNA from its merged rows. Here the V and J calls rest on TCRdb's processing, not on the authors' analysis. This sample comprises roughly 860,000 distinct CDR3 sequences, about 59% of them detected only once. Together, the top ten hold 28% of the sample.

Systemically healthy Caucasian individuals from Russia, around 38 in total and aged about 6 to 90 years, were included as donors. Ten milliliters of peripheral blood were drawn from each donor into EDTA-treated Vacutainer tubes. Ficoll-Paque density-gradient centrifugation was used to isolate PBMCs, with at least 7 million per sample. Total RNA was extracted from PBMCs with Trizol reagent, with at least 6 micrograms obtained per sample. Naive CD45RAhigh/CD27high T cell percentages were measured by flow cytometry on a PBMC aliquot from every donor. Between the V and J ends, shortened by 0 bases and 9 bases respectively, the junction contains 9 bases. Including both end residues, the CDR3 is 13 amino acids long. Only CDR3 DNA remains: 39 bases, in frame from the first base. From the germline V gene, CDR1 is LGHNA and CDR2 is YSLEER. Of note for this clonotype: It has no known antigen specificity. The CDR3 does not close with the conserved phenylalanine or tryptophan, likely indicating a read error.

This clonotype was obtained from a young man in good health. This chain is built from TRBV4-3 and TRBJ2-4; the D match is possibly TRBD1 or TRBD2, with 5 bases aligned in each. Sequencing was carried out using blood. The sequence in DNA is TGCGCCAGCAGCCAAGAGGCAGGGAGCATTCAGTACTCC. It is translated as CASSQEAGSIQYS.